This section outlines one T cell receptor beta chain sequence together with its context. The antigen is undetermined. This record comes from a study of cytomegalovirus exposure and HLA in healthy donors. General observations from the study: Sequencing artifact likely explains a cluster of highly shared sequence variants.

PCR amplification relied on 60 Vbeta primers (plus 13 Jbeta primers). The table came from immunoSEQ multiplex PCR; TCRdb's copy has only in-frame clones and leaves some out. Altogether around 140,000 clones are present, 82% being singletons, with the ten largest covering around 3%. This CDR3 comprises 14 residues. The ends lost 5 bases at V and 8 bases at J; junction bases unmatched: 11. Germline-derived CDR1 and CDR2 are LNHDA and SQIVND (reference sequence). The V call is TRBV19, the J call TRBJ1-1; TRBD1 agrees at 7 bases. The sequence was obtained from a man aged 18 to 30 in good health and CMV-seropositive. The material sequenced was PBMCs. The CDR3 loop is CASSATGTDYEAFF. The DNA for the CDR3 is TGTGCCAGTAGTGCGACGGGGACAGACTACGAAGCTTTCTTT.